This TCR beta chain appears in the sequencing data of a study of blood T cell repertoires in COVID-19. Participant-given clinical history determined each cohort assignment. Shortly before study entry, within 2 weeks, exposed participants had met a COVID-19 case. V was shortened by 1 base and J by 5 bases, with 15 bases between the two germline ends. Germline CDR1 MGHDK, CDR2 SYGVNS. This CDR3 has 16 amino acids. Libraries were prepared by immunoSEQ multiplex PCR; TCRdb keeps only in-frame clonotypes and omits some of them. The sample shows around 340,000 clones, around nine tenths of them seen only once.

The TCR was taken from a woman aged 25 to 45 who had been exposed to COVID-19. The specimen sequenced was PBMCs or T cells enriched from blood (not recorded which). V and J are TRBV25-1 and TRBJ2-1, with D tentatively TRBD2 (6 bases). The CDR3 coding sequence is TGTGCCAGCAGTGAATCCCGGGACTCTTTCAACAATGAGCAGTTCTTC. It codes for CASSESRDSFNNEQFF.